The rows below give T cell receptor beta chains drawn from one sample of a study of shared T cell receptors in the human thymus. The protocol was immunoSEQ multiplex PCR, while the TCRdb copy is restricted to in-frame clones and leaves out a portion. The table lists about 710,000 clones, approximately 87% of them singletons. These records were also assigned to another study, of human thymus T cells.

The specimen was thymocytes. Source of these receptors: a boy under three years old with a congenital heart defect. Each CDR3 is given with its conserved first and last residue. A D gene is named only where the DNA matches it firmly. Expanded clones are given a class, and other clones once, few, many or no size at all.

size: once
V: TRBV4-3
D: -
J: TRBJ2-7
DNA: TGCGCCAGCAGCCAAGATTTAGGGACATACTCCTACGAGCAGTACTTC
CDR3: CASSQDLGTYSYEQYF

size: -
V: TRBV4-1
D: TRBD1
J: TRBJ2-2
DNA: TGCGCCAGCAGCCAAGATGGTGAGGGGGCTACCGGGGAGCTGTTTTTT
CDR3: CASSQDGEGATGELFF

size: -
V: TRBV30
D: TRBD1
J: TRBJ2-6
DNA: TGTGCCTGGACAGGGGGCGCGTTCCCTGGGGCCAACGTCCTGACTTTC
CDR3: CAWTGGAFPGANVLTF

size: -
V: TRBV7-2
D: -
J: TRBJ2-7
DNA: TGTGCCAGCAGCTTAGACTACGGATTAAGCTCCTACGAGCAGTACTTC
CDR3: CASSLDYGLSSYEQYF

size: -
V: TRBV28
D: -
J: TRBJ2-7
DNA: TGTGCCAGCAGGCCCCGACAGGACTCCTACGAGCAGTACTTC
CDR3: CASRPRQDSYEQYF

size: -
V: TRBV9
D: -
J: TRBJ2-6
DNA: TGTGCCAGCAGCGTAGCGGTTGAGGAGCCTGGGGCCAACGTCCTGACTTTC
CDR3: CASSVAVEEPGANVLTF

size: -
V: TRBV5-4
D: TRBD1
J: TRBJ2-2
DNA: TGTGCCAGCAGCGTAGACAGGGCCCATCCTAACACCGGGGAGCTGTTTTTT
CDR3: CASSVDRAHPNTGELFF

size: -
V: TRBV7-9
D: TRBD1
J: TRBJ1-5
DNA: TGTGCCAGCAGCTTGGGACAGCTCAATCAGCCCCAGCATTTT
CDR3: CASSLGQLNQPQHF

size: -
V: TRBV30
D: -
J: TRBJ2-7
DNA: TGTGCCTGGAGTAAATCCCGTTCCTACGAGCAGTACTTC
CDR3: CAWSKSRSYEQYF

size: -
V: TRBV9
D: -
J: TRBJ1-2
DNA: TGTGCCAGCAGCGTCGAACGGACAGAAAGCTACTATGGCTACACCTTC
CDR3: CASSVERTESYYGYTF

size: -
V: TRBV29-1
D: -
J: TRBJ2-3
DNA: TGCAGCGTGGGACAATACACAGATACGCAGTATTTT
CDR3: CSVGQYTDTQYF

size: -
V: TRBV9
D: -
J: TRBJ2-2
DNA: TGTGCCAGCAGCCCCAGGCCCGGGGAGCTGTTTTTT
CDR3: CASSPRPGELFF

size: -
V: TRBV27
D: -
J: TRBJ2-7
DNA: TGTGCCAGCAGTTTATGGGCGGGACTCACCTACGAGCAGTACTTC
CDR3: CASSLWAGLTYEQYF

size: once
V: TRBV27
D: TRBD2
J: TRBJ2-7
DNA: TGTGCCAGCAGTACTAGCGGGGCGTCCTACGAGCAGTACTTC
CDR3: CASSTSGASYEQYF

size: -
V: TRBV13
D: TRBD1
J: TRBJ1-6
DNA: TGTGCCAGCTCCCTTGGACAGGGGGTGTCACCCCTCCACTTT
CDR3: CASSLGQGVSPLHF

size: -
V: TRBV12-5
D: TRBD1
J: TRBJ1-4
DNA: TGTGCTAGTGGTTCGCGGGACAGTTCATATTCAACTAATGAAAAACTGTTTTTT
CDR3: CASGSRDSSYSTNEKLFF

size: -
V: TRBV9
D: TRBD2
J: TRBJ2-1
DNA: TGTGCCAGCAGCGTAGTAGGTCTAGCGGGAGGGCCCCCGAACAATGAGCAGTTCTTC
CDR3: CASSVVGLAGGPPNNEQFF

size: -
V: TRBV27
D: -
J: TRBJ2-7
DNA: TGTGCCAGCGGGGACTCTTCCTACGAGCAGTACTTC
CDR3: CASGDSSYEQYF

size: -
V: TRBV6-1
D: -
J: TRBJ1-3
DNA: TGTGCCAGCAGTGGTCGACAGACCAGCTCTGGAAACACCATATATTTT
CDR3: CASSGRQTSSGNTIYF

size: -
V: TRBV5-1
D: -
J: TRBJ2-3
DNA: TGCGCCAGCGACTCAGGGGGAGGAGATACGCAGTATTTT
CDR3: CASDSGGGDTQYF

size: -
V: TRBV7-8
D: -
J: TRBJ1-2
DNA: TGTGCCAGCAGCTTAGAGGGCGGGTATGGCTACACCTTC
CDR3: CASSLEGGYGYTF

size: few
V: TRBV28
D: TRBD2
J: TRBJ2-7
DNA: TGTGCCAGCAGTTTCAGTGGAGCGGGAGGGCCGTACGAGCAGTACTTC
CDR3: CASSFSGAGGPYEQYF

size: once
V: TRBV5-4
D: TRBD1
J: TRBJ2-5
DNA: TGTGCCAGCAGCTTGGCTTCCCCCGGGACAGGGTTGCGAGAGACCCAGTACTTC
CDR3: CASSLASPGTGLRETQYF

size: -
V: TRBV27
D: TRBD1
J: TRBJ2-2
DNA: TGTGCCAGCAGTTTAAGGGGTCGAGTGGGACAGGGTAACGGGGAGCTGTTTTTT
CDR3: CASSLRGRVGQGNGELFF

size: -
V: TRBV7-3
D: -
J: TRBJ2-7
DNA: TGTGCCAGCAGCCAAAACCCCGGACATAGCGAGCAGTACTTC
CDR3: CASSQNPGHSEQYF

size: -
V: TRBV5-1
D: -
J: TRBJ2-7
DNA: TGCGCCAGCAGTCGTGTGGAGGGAAACGAGCAGTACTTC
CDR3: CASSRVEGNEQYF

size: -
V: TRBV7-6
D: TRBD1
J: TRBJ2-2
DNA: TGTGCCAGCAGCTTATTCCCACGGGACAGGGGGCCCCAAGGCACCGGGGAGCTGTTTTTT
CDR3: CASSLFPRDRGPQGTGELFF

size: -
V: TRBV29-1
D: TRBD2
J: TRBJ2-1
DNA: TGCAGCGCCCTTAGCGGGAGGGACGAGCAGTTCTTC
CDR3: CSALSGRDEQFF

size: -
V: TRBV7-6
D: TRBD2
J: TRBJ2-3
DNA: TGTGCCAGCAGCCCTCCGGGACTAGCGGGGGCAAGCACAGATACGCAGTATTTT
CDR3: CASSPPGLAGASTDTQYF

size: -
V: TRBV5-4
D: -
J: TRBJ1-4
DNA: TGTGCCAGCAGCACGGACAGCACTAATGAAAAACTGTTTTTT
CDR3: CASSTDSTNEKLFF

size: -
V: TRBV4-3
D: TRBD2
J: TRBJ2-3
DNA: TGCGCCAGCAGCCAAGATGAGGGTAGCGGGGGCACAGATACGCAGTATTTT
CDR3: CASSQDEGSGGTDTQYF

size: -
V: TRBV5-4
D: -
J: TRBJ1-5
DNA: TGTGCCAGCAGCTTGGGACGGGGGCAGCCCCAGCATTTT
CDR3: CASSLGRGQPQHF

size: -
V: TRBV28
D: TRBD1
J: TRBJ2-7
DNA: TGTGCCAGCGGACAGGTGCCCTACGAGCAGTACTTC
CDR3: CASGQVPYEQYF

size: -
V: TRBV14
D: TRBD1
J: TRBJ2-7
DNA: TGTGCCAGCAGCCAGGGTATCGACAGGGCTTCCTACGAGCAGTACTTC
CDR3: CASSQGIDRASYEQYF

size: -
V: TRBV23-1
D: -
J: TRBJ1-5
DNA: TGCGCCAGCAGTTTTCCTTGGGCGGGTGGTCAGCCCCAGCATTTT
CDR3: CASSFPWAGGQPQHF

size: -
V: TRBV4-3
D: -
J: TRBJ2-7
DNA: TGCGCCAGCAGCCAAGACACGAGCTCCTACGAGCAGTACTTC
CDR3: CASSQDTSSYEQYF

size: -
V: TRBV19
D: -
J: TRBJ1-1
DNA: TGTGCCAGTAGTATCTTGAACTTGAGTGACACTGAAGCTTTCTTT
CDR3: CASSILNLSDTEAFF

size: once
V: TRBV5-1
D: -
J: TRBJ1-3
DNA: TGCGCCAGCAGCTTGTCTATTAGCGGCTCTGGAAACACCATATATTTT
CDR3: CASSLSISGSGNTIYF

size: -
V: TRBV27
D: TRBD1
J: TRBJ2-3
DNA: TGTGCCAGCAGTGCCTACGGGACAGGGGTCACAGATACGCAGTATTTT
CDR3: CASSAYGTGVTDTQYF

size: -
V: TRBV1
D: -
J: TRBJ2-7
DNA: TGCACCAGCAGCCAAGACCCAAACCCACCACGGCCTAGCGCAAGCCTCTCCTACGAGCAGTACTTC
CDR3: CTSSQDPNPPRPSASLSYEQYF

size: once
V: TRBV2
D: TRBD1
J: TRBJ1-1
DNA: TGTGCCAGCAGATATTGGACAGGCCGAAGGACTGAAGCTTTCTTT
CDR3: CASRYWTGRRTEAFF

size: -
V: TRBV5-5
D: TRBD1
J: TRBJ1-3
DNA: TGTGCCAGCAGCACGAAACAGGGGGTTTCTGGAAACACCATATATTTT
CDR3: CASSTKQGVSGNTIYF

size: -
V: TRBV7-9
D: -
J: TRBJ2-7
DNA: TGTGCCAGCAGCTTATCGCTTGCTACCACCGACTCCTACGAGCAGTACTTC
CDR3: CASSLSLATTDSYEQYF

size: -
V: TRBV18
D: -
J: TRBJ1-6
DNA: TGTGCCAGCTCACCACCCCTCGCGGGGGGCAATAATTCACCCCTCCACTTT
CDR3: CASSPPLAGGNNSPLHF

size: -
V: TRBV20-1
D: -
J: TRBJ2-7
DNA: TGCAGTGCGGGACTCCGCTACGAGCAGTACTTC
CDR3: CSAGLRYEQYF

size: -
V: TRBV28
D: -
J: TRBJ1-4
DNA: TGTGCCAGCAGTTCGGTGGAGCGCCTGGCCCCCGGGCGCGGGGAAAAACTGTTTTTT
CDR3: CASSSVERLAPGRGEKLFF

size: once
V: TRBV4-1
D: TRBD1
J: TRBJ2-5
DNA: TGCGCCAGCAGCCACGGGACAGGGCGGGGAGAGACCCAGTACTTC
CDR3: CASSHGTGRGETQYF

size: -
V: TRBV19
D: TRBD1
J: TRBJ2-1
DNA: TGTGCCAGTATGCTAGACAGGGGCTCCTACAATGAGCAGTTCTTC
CDR3: CASMLDRGSYNEQFF

size: -
V: TRBV28
D: -
J: TRBJ1-5
DNA: TGTGCCAGCACGAGCCGGGGGGGAGAACAGCCCCAGCATTTT
CDR3: CASTSRGGEQPQHF

size: -
V: TRBV7-9
D: -
J: TRBJ2-7
DNA: TGTGCCAGCAGCTTAAAAGCGGCCAGCTCCTACGAGCAGTACTTC
CDR3: CASSLKAASSYEQYF

size: -
V: TRBV30
D: -
J: TRBJ2-2
DNA: TGTGCCTGGAGTGGCCGACATAACACCGGGGAGCTGTTTTTT
CDR3: CAWSGRHNTGELFF

size: -
V: TRBV15
D: -
J: TRBJ2-5
DNA: TGTGCCACCAGCACCGTGTACCAAGAGACCCAGTACTTC
CDR3: CATSTVYQETQYF

size: once
V: TRBV19
D: -
J: TRBJ1-5
DNA: TGTGCCAGTAGGGCAACAGCTAATAGCAATCAGCCCCAGCATTTT
CDR3: CASRATANSNQPQHF

size: once
V: TRBV4-1
D: -
J: TRBJ1-1
DNA: TGCGCCAGCAGCTCACACGGGACAAACACTGAAGCTTTCTTT
CDR3: CASSSHGTNTEAFF

size: -
V: TRBV4-3
D: TRBD2
J: TRBJ2-3
DNA: TGCGCCAGCAGCCAAGTCCGTGGGGTAGCGGGAGGTGGGGTTACAGATACGCAGTATTTT
CDR3: CASSQVRGVAGGGVTDTQYF

size: -
V: TRBV10-2
D: TRBD1
J: TRBJ1-2
DNA: TGCGCCAGCAGAGCCGACAGGGAGGACTATGGCTACACCTTC
CDR3: CASRADREDYGYTF

size: -
V: TRBV27
D: -
J: TRBJ1-4
DNA: TGTGCCAGCAGTAGCTCAAGGGGAAAACTGTTTTTT
CDR3: CASSSSRGKLFF

size: -
V: TRBV13
D: TRBD1
J: TRBJ2-7
DNA: TGTGCCAGCAGCTCCATTCCCGGGACAGTAAACTACGAGCAGTACTTC
CDR3: CASSSIPGTVNYEQYF

size: -
V: TRBV4-3
D: -
J: TRBJ2-1
DNA: TGCGCCAGCAGCCCTTCGGAGCTATACAATGAGCAGTTCTTC
CDR3: CASSPSELYNEQFF

size: -
V: TRBV28
D: TRBD2
J: TRBJ2-3
DNA: TGTGCCAGCAGCACACCCCCCGGGACTAGGGGCACAGATACGCAGTATTTT
CDR3: CASSTPPGTRGTDTQYF